A single sample gave rise to the 20 T cell receptor beta chains below, sequenced in a study of CD8+CD57+ T cells in acquired aplastic anemia. The template used for profiling TCR beta VDJ and CDR3 was genomic DNA. TCRdb re-called the reads with MiXCR, one entry per CDR3 protein. The sample includes around 190,000 distinct CDR3 sequences, nearly 50% of them seen just once. In patients chosen for sequencing, flow cytometry had shown CD8+CD57+ cell expansion. The specimen was sorted CD4+, CD8+, or CD8+CD57+ T cells (not recorded which) from PBMCs. Every receptor here comes from a human donor with aplastic anemia.

The rearrangement uses TRBV30 and TRBJ1-1; D not certain. Germline V gives CDR1 GTSNPN, CDR2 SVGIG (reference sequence). This CDR3 comprises 14 residues. Trimming removed 1 base from V and 1 base from J, with 10 bases in between. The CDR3 bases are TGTGCCTGGAGTGGCCGGCAGTGGAACACTGAAGCTTTCTTT. Translating it yields CAWSGRQWNTEAFF.

The sample holds many counts of this clonotype. The J gene is TRBJ2-3, the V gene TRBV12-3 or TRBV12-4; D tentatively fits TRBD1 or TRBD2 (5 bases each). The V gene lost 3 bases and the J gene lost 0 bases, with 10 bases spanning the gap. The CDR3 consists of 15 residues. The chain's CDR3 is CASSFGTLSTDTQYF. As DNA, the CDR3 is TGTGCCAGCAGTTTTGGGACCCTCAGCACAGATACGCAGTATTTT.

CDR3 in DNA: TGTGCCAGCAGCTCCGGGACAGATAGCAATCAGCCCCAGCATTTT. It encodes CASSSGTDSNQPQHF. The chain joins TRBV7-6 to TRBJ1-5; 7 nucleotides agree with TRBD1. The CDR3 consists of 15 residues. CDR1 is SGHVS, CDR2 FNYEAQ, per germline. J lost 0 bases, V lost 4 bases, and 3 bases had no gene match. Combining the CDR3 with reference TRBV7-6 and TRBJ1-5 gives the whole variable domain GAGVSQSPRYKVTKRGQDVALRCDPISGHVSLYWYRQALGQGPEFLTYFNYEAQQDKSGLPNDRFSAERPEGSISTLTIQRTEQRDSAMYRCASSSGTDSNQPQHFGDGTRLSIL.

This clonotype was detected ten times or more. The J gene is TRBJ1-5, the V gene TRBV19; TRBD1 matches at 8 bases. V shed 7 bases, J shed 4 bases, and the junction held 3 bases outside the gene matches. CDR3 size: 13 residues. Germline V gene lookup returns CDR1 LNHDA and CDR2 SQIVND (reference sequence). The CDR3, as DNA: TGTGCCAGTATGGACAGGGAAAATCAGCCCCAGCATTTT. Translating gives CASMDRENQPQHF.

This clonotype was counted only a few times. The chain carries TRBV7-2 and TRBJ1-1; D is undetermined. The V gene's germline CDR1 is SGHTA and CDR2 FQGNSA. Trimming shortened V by 0 bases and J by 3 bases, and 14 bases separated the two germline ends. The CDR3 runs 16 residues. CDR3 region: CASSLAGSLGYTEAFF. In DNA form, the CDR3 reads TGTGCCAGCAGCTTAGCGGGCAGCCTAGGTTACACTGAAGCTTTCTTT. The variable domain in full, with the rest retrieved from reference TRBV7-2 and TRBJ1-1, is GAGVSQSPSNKVTEKGKDVELRCDPISGHTALYWYRQSLGQGLEFLIYFQGNSAPDKSGLPSDRFSAERTGGSVSTLTIQRTQQEDSAVYLCASSLAGSLGYTEAFFGQGTRLTVV.

About this clonotype itself: A read error may be the cause here, since a much bigger clone is one base away. The V call is TRBV25-1, the J call TRBJ2-7; TRBD1 agrees at 9 bases. The CDR3 is 15 residues long. V was pared by 5 bases and J by 2 bases, with 7 bases of the junction left unmatched. Per germline, CDR1 MGHDK and CDR2 SYGVNS. The CDR3 is CASSKIQGAPYEQYF. The DNA for the CDR3 is TGTGCCAGCAGTAAGATACAGGGGGCCCCCTACGAGCAGTACTTC.

This clonotype appeared many times. The chain recombines TRBV20-1 with TRBJ2-7, with unresolved D. The germline V and J ends were trimmed by 6 bases and 0 bases, with 18 bases remaining between them. Germline CDR1 is DFQATT and CDR2 is SNEGSKA (reference sequence). The CDR3 is 15 amino acids. The DNA of the CDR3 is TGCAGTGCCGCCCCCATGGAGATAAGCTCCTACGAGCAGTACTTC. This encodes CSAAPMEISSYEQYF.

V and J are TRBV25-1 and TRBJ2-2, with D maybe TRBD1 (6 bases). Per the germline V gene, CDR1 is MGHDK and CDR2 is SYGVNS. The CDR3 is 15 residues long. The V end lost 3 bases, the J end lost 8 bases, and 16 bases lay between the germline ends. This CDR3 reads CASSDLRDIGGELFF. Written as DNA, the CDR3 is TGTGCCAGCAGTGACCTACGGGACATCGGTGGGGAGCTGTTTTTT.

This clonotype was recorded a few times. The V call is TRBV25-1, the J call TRBJ2-3, with TRBD2 identical over 7 bases. The CDR3 runs to 18 residues. The J segment lost 0 bases and the V segment lost 2 bases, leaving 11 bases of the junction unmatched. Germline CDR1 MGHDK, CDR2 SYGVNS. CDR3 coding DNA: TGTGCCAGCAGTGAACCCCCTAGCGGAACATTCAGCACAGATACGCAGTATTTT. It specifies CASSEPPSGTFSTDTQYF.

This clonotype was seen only a few times. V gene TRBV19 combines with J gene TRBJ1-2; 7 bases fit TRBD1. Looked up from germline, CDR1 is LNHDA and CDR2 is SQIVND (reference sequence). V dropped 4 bases and J dropped 5; count of bases not matched to a gene: 7. The CDR3 length is 14 residues. The CDR3 DNA reads TGTGCCAGTAGTACCATGACAGGGCTATATGGCTACACCTTC. It encodes CASSTMTGLYGYTF.

This clonotype was counted many times. This sequence joins TRBV9 and TRBJ2-5, with D unclear. The CDR3 spans 13 residues. V gave up 3 bases and J gave up 5 bases, with 11 bases separating them. The germline CDR1 and CDR2 sequences are SGDLS and YYNGEE. CDR3 region: CASSGGQMETQYF. The CDR3 DNA reads TGTGCCAGCAGCGGGGGTCAGATGGAGACCCAGTACTTC.

The CDR3 protein is CSASVGVRRGTQYF. CDR3 DNA sequence: TGCAGTGCTAGCGTCGGCGTCCGGCGGGGTACGCAGTATTTT. V gene TRBV20-1 combines with J gene TRBJ2-3; tentatively, D is TRBD2 (6 bases). V lost 3 bases and J 8 bases, leaving 18 bases between the germline ends. This CDR3 is 14 amino acids long. Germline-derived CDR1 and CDR2 are DFQATT and SNEGSKA (reference sequence).

This clonotype was counted a few times. V usage is TRBV27 and J usage is TRBJ1-2; weak D call: TRBD1 (5 bases). Germline CDR1 and CDR2: MNHEY and SMNVEV (reference sequence). Trimming shortened V by 6 bases and J by 4 bases, and 12 bases separated the two germline ends. This CDR3 is 13 amino acids long. The CDR3 DNA follows: TGTGCCAGCAGCCCCCTTGACAGCTATGGCTACACCTTC. It encodes CASSPLDSYGYTF.

This clonotype was counted at least ten times. The chain employs TRBV19 and TRBJ2-1; 8 nucleotides match TRBD2. Germline CDR1 reads LNHDA; CDR2 reads SQIVND (reference sequence). Trimming cost V 3 bases and J 9 bases; bases outside gene matches: 1. This CDR3 region has 12 residues. Here the CDR3 DNA reads TGTGCCAGTAGTATTGCGGGAGGTGAGCAGTTCTTC. It yields the protein CASSIAGGEQFF.

This clonotype has ten or more counts. This chain connects TRBV12-5 to TRBJ1-1; D remains unclear. CDR1 and CDR2 from the germline V gene are LGHNT and FRNRAP. The CDR3 is made up of 13 amino acids. The ends were cut back, 3 bases at V and 0 bases at J, with 5 bases in the middle. CDR3 coding DNA: TGTGCTAGTGGTTTTGATTTGAACACTGAAGCTTTCTTT. Its protein product is CASGFDLNTEAFF.

This clonotype was counted a few times. The chain joins TRBV2 to TRBJ2-7; no firm D call. The CDR3 length is 15 residues. Deletions cut 5 bases from V and 2 bases from J, with 16 bases between. CDR1 is SNHLY, CDR2 FYNNEI, per germline. Here the CDR3 DNA reads TGTGCCAGCAGTTTATATTTCGGGCATACCTACGAGCAGTACTTC. It encodes CASSLYFGHTYEQYF.

As regards this clonotype: One base away lies a much larger clone, so this may be a sequencing read error. This chain uses TRBV19 with TRBJ1-4; TRBD1 is a possible D gene (5 bases). The V gene lost 5 bases and the J gene lost 10 bases, with 20 bases spanning the gap. Germline CDR1 reads LNHDA; CDR2 reads SQIVND (reference sequence). The CDR3 contains 15 residues. CDR3 sequence (DNA): TGTGCCAGTAGTCTCCGGACGGCAGGGCGGCGAAAACTGTTTTTT. This encodes CASSLRTAGRRKLFF.

The gene calls are TRBV10-3 and TRBJ2-7; weak D call: TRBD1 (5 bases). With 4 bases removed from V and 0 bases from J, the gap between germline ends came to 10 bases. Germline V CDR1 and CDR2: ENHRY, SYGVKD. The CDR3 has 14 residues. The CDR3: CAISVADTSYEQYF. CDR3 sequence (DNA): TGTGCCATCAGTGTCGCGGACACCTCCTACGAGCAGTACTTC.

The chain joins TRBV11-3 to TRBJ2-2; possible D gene TRBD1, 6 bases. Germline V gene sequence: CDR1 SGHNT, CDR2 YENEEA. V shed 0 bases and J shed 7 bases, with 6 bases lying between them. The length of the CDR3 is 13 residues. The DNA of the CDR3 is TGTGCCAGCAGCTTAGAGACAGGCGGGGAGCTGTTTTTT. Its translation is CASSLETGGELFF.

Turning to this clonotype: The missing conserved phenylalanine or tryptophan at the end of this CDR3 makes a read error likely. The V call is TRBV10-1, the J call TRBJ1-2; TRBD1 is a possible D gene (6 bases). From germline, CDR1 is WNHNN and CDR2 SYGVQD (reference sequence). This CDR3 spans 14 amino acids. With 9 bases removed from V and 6 bases from J, the gap between germline ends came to 20 bases. The DNA for the CDR3 is TGCGCCAGGGCCCTTCGAGGGGGAAGGGATGGCTACACCCTC. It encodes CARALRGGRDGYTL.